These 5 T cell receptor beta chains came from one sample sequenced in a study of STAT5B mutations in CD4+ large granular lymphocyte leukemia. The repertoire was sequenced with immunoSEQ multiplex PCR; TCRdb's copy has only in-frame clones and lacks some. The profile shows approximately 36,000 clones, around 75% of them singletons. The sample consisted of CD4+ T cells from blood buffy coats. The receptors shown here come from a human donor in good health.

The chain is built from TRBV10-3 and TRBJ2-2; a possible D gene is TRBD1 (6 bases). CDR3 length equals 14 residues. V was cut by 5 bases and J by 9 bases, with 16 bases left in between. The germline gives CDR1 ENHRY, CDR2 SYGVKD. The CDR3 spells CAISRGQLHRELFF. The CDR3 DNA sequence: TGTGCCATCAGTAGAGGACAGTTACACCGGGAGCTGTTTTTT.

The V gene is TRBV5-1, the J gene TRBJ2-7, with 7 bases lining up with TRBD1. This CDR3 comprises 14 residues. V shed 2 bases and J 0 bases; nucleotides not matched to a gene: 2. The germline V gene has CDR1 SGHRS and CDR2 YFSETQ. CDR3: CASSLQGFSYEQYF. Written as DNA, the CDR3 is TGCGCCAGCAGCTTACAGGGGTTCTCCTACGAGCAGTACTTC.

This clone was seen only a few times. This chain connects TRBV9 to TRBJ2-2; D remains ambiguous. Germline assignment: CDR1 SGDLS and CDR2 YYNGEE. This CDR3 region has 14 residues. V was cut by 0 bases and J by 6 bases, with 9 bases left in between. The CDR3 sequence: CASSVGASAGELFF. The CDR3 region has the DNA TGTGCCAGCAGCGTAGGAGCGTCGGCCGGGGAGCTGTTTTTT.

The chain is built from TRBV10-3 and TRBJ2-1; D gene unclear. Trimming shortened V by 0 bases and J by 9 bases, and 9 bases separated the two germline ends. This CDR3 is 13 amino acids long. Looked up from germline, CDR1 is ENHRY and CDR2 is SYGVKD. Here the CDR3 DNA reads TGTGCCATCAGTGAGTCCCAGGACGGTGAGCAGTTCTTC. The encoded protein is CAISESQDGEQFF.

The V and J genes are TRBV5-4 and TRBJ2-1, with D perhaps TRBD2 (5 bases). This CDR3 is 13 amino acids long. Looked up from germline, CDR1 is SGHNT and CDR2 is YYREEE (reference sequence). The V end was cut by 4 bases, the J end by 12 bases, with 17 bases between. DNA of the CDR3: TGTGCCAGCAGCGTGGACTCTGATCGGAGGCAGTTCTTC. Translating it yields CASSVDSDRRQFF.